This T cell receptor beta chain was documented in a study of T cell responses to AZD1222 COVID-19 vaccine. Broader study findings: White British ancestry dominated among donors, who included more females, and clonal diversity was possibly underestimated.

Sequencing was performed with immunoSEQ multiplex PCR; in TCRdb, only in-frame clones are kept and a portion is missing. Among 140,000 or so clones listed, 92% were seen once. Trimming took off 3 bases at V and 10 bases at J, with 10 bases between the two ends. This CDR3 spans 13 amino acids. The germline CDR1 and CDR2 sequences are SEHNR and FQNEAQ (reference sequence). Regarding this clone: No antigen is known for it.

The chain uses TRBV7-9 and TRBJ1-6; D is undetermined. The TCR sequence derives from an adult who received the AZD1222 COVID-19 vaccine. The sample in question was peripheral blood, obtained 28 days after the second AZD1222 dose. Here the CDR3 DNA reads TGTGCCAGCAGCTTTATGCCTGGCTCACCCCTCCACTTT. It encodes CASSFMPGSPLHF.